One sample yielded the 29 T cell receptor beta chains listed below, sequenced in a study of OX40 agonist ivuxolimab in advanced cancers. Only in-frame clones appear in the TCRdb table, and some are missing; sequencing was by immunoSEQ multiplex PCR. Here the sample spans fewer than 85,000 clones, roughly 80% being singletons. The sample was CD4+ or CD8+ T cells sorted from blood, taken in a trial of the OX40 agonist ivuxolimab. The origin of the receptors is an adult with an advanced solid tumor such as melanoma, head and neck, liver or kidney cancer.

The rearrangement links TRBV27 to TRBJ2-7; 8 positions match TRBD1. CDR1 is MNHEY and CDR2 is SMNVEV in the germline V gene (reference sequence). J gave up 3 bases and V 3 bases, and 4 bases lay outside the gene matches. The CDR3 runs 14 residues. CDR3 DNA: TGTGCCAGCAGTTTTAGGACAGGGAACTACGAGCAGTACTTC. It yields the protein CASSFRTGNYEQYF.

V usage is TRBV28 and J usage is TRBJ1-2; no clear D. Looked up from germline, CDR1 is MDHEN and CDR2 is SYDVKM. The V end lost 5 bases, the J end lost 5 bases, and 12 bases lay between the germline ends. The CDR3 extends over 13 amino acids. The DNA for the CDR3 is TGTGCCAGCAGTGAGTATTTCGAGTATGGCTACACCTTC. Protein product: CASSEYFEYGYTF.

The chain has TRBV19 and TRBJ2-1, with D hard to call. The CDR3 consists of 13 residues. CDR1 is LNHDA and CDR2 is SQIVND in the germline V gene (reference sequence). V lost 0 bases, J lost 10 bases, and 10 bases lay in between. CDR3 sequence reads: CASSIEGPREQFF. The CDR3 nucleotides read TGTGCCAGTAGTATAGAAGGTCCCCGGGAGCAGTTCTTC. Based on the CDR3 plus reference TRBV19 and TRBJ2-1, the full variable domain is DGGITQSPKYLFRKEGQNVTLSCEQNLNHDAMYWYRQDPGQGLRLIYYSQIVNDFQKGDIAEGYSVSREKKESFPLTVTSAQKNPTAFYLCASSIEGPREQFFGPGTRLTVL.

This sequence joins TRBV29-1 and TRBJ2-1; D possibly corresponds to TRBD2 (6 bases). The germline gives CDR1 SQVTM, CDR2 ANQGSEA. The V end was cut by 4 bases, the J end by 8 bases, with 6 bases between. The length of the CDR3 is 10 residues. CDR3 region: CSVGDYEQFF. The CDR3 DNA is TGCAGCGTTGGGGACTATGAGCAGTTCTTC.

The chain joins TRBV15 to TRBJ2-7; D is perhaps TRBD2 (6 bases). Germline CDR1 is LNHNV and CDR2 is YYDKDF (reference sequence). CDR3 length: 14 residues. V was pared by 5 bases and J by 6 bases, with 17 bases between. CDR3 nucleotide sequence: TGTGCCACCAGCCAGGACTACCTGCTAGGCGAGCAGTACTTC. Its translation is CATSQDYLLGEQYF.

The genes are TRBV5-1 and TRBJ2-7; D gene unclear. V was clipped by 2 bases and J by 1 base, with 10 bases between them. Germline lookup yields CDR1 SGHRS and CDR2 YFSETQ. This CDR3 has 14 amino acids. The CDR3 sequence: CASSFMTDSYEQYF. In DNA form, the CDR3 reads TGCGCCAGCAGCTTCATGACCGATTCCTACGAGCAGTACTTC.

CDR3 DNA: TGTGCCAGCAGCATCAGGTCGTTCCAAGAGACCCAGTACTTC. It yields the protein CASSIRSFQETQYF. This chain joins TRBV11-2 and TRBJ2-5, with D uncertain. Germline V gene sequence: CDR1 SGHAT, CDR2 FQNNGV. The CDR3 loop spans 14 amino acids. V was cut by 5 bases and J by 1 base, with 11 bases left in between. The full variable domain, in which reference TRBV11-2 and TRBJ2-5 provide the parts outside the CDR3, is EAGVAQSPRYKIIEKRQSVAFWCNPISGHATLYWYQQILGQGPKLLIQFQNNGVVDDSQLPKDRFSAERLKGVDSTLKIQPAKLEDSAVYLCASSIRSFQETQYFGPGTRLLVL.

This chain joins TRBV6-6 and TRBJ2-7, with 7 bases matching TRBD1. Trimming at V came to 4 bases and at J to 3 bases, leaving 9 bases not matched to a gene. In germline, CDR1 is MNHNY, CDR2 SVGAGI (reference sequence). This CDR3 has 15 residues. The CDR3 protein is CASSSQGSAGYEQYF. Here the CDR3 DNA reads TGTGCCAGCAGTTCACAGGGGTCTGCTGGCTACGAGCAGTACTTC.

This clone was seen more than once but under ten times. This chain links TRBV5-1 with TRBJ2-7, with TRBD1 matching over 8 bases. The germline V gene encodes CDR1 SGHRS and CDR2 YFSETQ. With V trimmed by 2 bases and J by 4 bases, 5 bases remained unmatched. This CDR3 has 14 amino acids. The CDR3 here is CASSLTGQGYEQYF. The CDR3 nucleotides read TGCGCCAGCAGCTTAACCGGACAGGGTTACGAGCAGTACTTC.

The sample holds a few counts of this clone. The CDR3 DNA reads TGTGCCAGTGCGACCGTCTCTGGGGCCAACGTCCTGACTTTC. It encodes CASATVSGANVLTF. The chain combines TRBV19 with TRBJ2-6; no clear D gene. V was trimmed by 8 bases and J by 0 bases, leaving 8 bases between them. Germline CDR1 and CDR2: LNHDA and SQIVND (reference sequence). This CDR3 is built from 14 residues.

J is TRBJ2-7 and V is TRBV9, with unresolved D. Germline V lookup: CDR1 SGDLS, CDR2 YYNGEE. The CDR3 is 12 amino acids. Trimming took off 6 bases at V and 0 bases at J, with 7 bases between the two ends. DNA for the CDR3: TGTGCCAGCAACTATAGCTCCTACGAGCAGTACTTC. Translated: CASNYSSYEQYF.

The chain is built from TRBV5-1 and TRBJ1-5, with 7 nucleotides matching TRBD1. J lost 0 bases, V lost 5 bases, and 5 bases had no gene match. Germline V gene data show CDR1 as SGHRS and CDR2 as YFSETQ. The CDR3 has 15 residues. In DNA, the CDR3 is TGCGCCAGCAGGCGGACAGGAGATAGCAATCAGCCCCAGCATTTT. This codes for CASRRTGDSNQPQHF.

The V gene is TRBV9, the J gene TRBJ2-2, with a tentative D call TRBD2 (5 bases). This CDR3 is built from 15 residues. V was cut by 5 bases and J by 5 bases, with 16 bases left in between. Per germline, CDR1 SGDLS and CDR2 YYNGEE. The CDR3 sequence: CASRERPEGTGELFF. DNA for the CDR3: TGTGCCAGCAGGGAGCGGCCTGAGGGTACCGGGGAGCTGTTTTTT.

This clone was recorded a few times. V and J are TRBV19 and TRBJ1-6; D gene uncertain. Trimming shortened V by 3 bases and J by 9 bases, and 6 bases separated the two germline ends. Germline assignment: CDR1 LNHDA and CDR2 SQIVND (reference sequence). The CDR3 contains 12 residues. This chain's CDR3 is CASSMEGSPLHF. CDR3 DNA sequence: TGTGCCAGTAGTATGGAGGGTTCACCCCTCCACTTT.

V and J are TRBV6-6 and TRBJ1-5, with a possible D match to TRBD1 (6 bases). In germline, CDR1 is MNHNY, CDR2 SVGAGI (reference sequence). The CDR3 length is 14 residues. V was cut by 0 bases and J by 6 bases, with 9 bases left in between. The CDR3: CASSYSQGSQPQHF. CDR3 coding DNA: TGTGCCAGCAGTTACTCACAGGGATCTCAGCCCCAGCATTTT.

This clone was found a few times. This chain connects TRBV6-1 to TRBJ2-3, with 10 bases lining up with TRBD1. The J segment lost 1 base and the V segment lost 10 bases, leaving 8 bases of the junction unmatched. CDR1 MNHNS and CDR2 SASEGT come from the germline V gene. This CDR3 has 15 amino acids. Here the CDR3 reads CATTSGTGGTDTQYF. The DNA of the CDR3 is TGTGCCACCACCTCCGGGACAGGGGGCACAGATACGCAGTATTTT.

This chain connects TRBV11-3 to TRBJ2-2; D gene uncertain. V was trimmed by 0 bases and J by 2 bases, leaving 4 bases between them. The length of the CDR3 is 14 residues. The V gene's germline CDR1 is SGHNT and CDR2 YENEEA. The CDR3 reads CASSLELNTGELFF. The CDR3 DNA reads TGTGCCAGCAGCTTAGAACTTAACACCGGGGAGCTGTTTTTT.

The chain employs TRBV28 and TRBJ2-1; 7 bases map to TRBD2. Trimming took 5 bases from V and 5 from J; bases not matched to a gene: 12. Per the germline V gene, CDR1 is MDHEN and CDR2 is SYDVKM. The CDR3 length is 16 residues. The CDR3 reads CASSPPGLKANNEQFF. CDR3 DNA sequence: TGTGCCAGCAGTCCCCCGGGACTAAAGGCCAACAATGAGCAGTTCTTC.

V usage is TRBV2 and J usage is TRBJ2-5; D not certain. The CDR3 has 12 residues. Germline V gene lookup returns CDR1 SNHLY and CDR2 FYNNEI. Trimming left V 7 bases short and J 5 bases short, with 11 bases between. CDR3 protein: CASIGVGETQYF. DNA of the CDR3: TGTGCCAGCATAGGCGTAGGGGAGACCCAGTACTTC.

This chain uses TRBV15 with TRBJ2-2; the D gene is possibly TRBD2 (6 bases). Germline V gives CDR1 LNHNV, CDR2 YYDKDF (reference sequence). CDR3 length: 14 amino acids. Trimming took off 4 bases at V and 6 bases at J, with 12 bases between the two ends. The CDR3 DNA reads TGTGCCACCAGCACGGGGGTAGGGGCCGGGGAGCTGTTTTTT. It yields the protein CATSTGVGAGELFF.

This clone was counted between two and nine times. The rearrangement uses TRBV28 and TRBJ1-4; D may be TRBD1 (6 bases). Per germline, CDR1 MDHEN and CDR2 SYDVKM. The CDR3 contains 14 residues. Trimming removed 7 bases from V and 7 bases from J, with 16 bases in between. In nucleotides, the CDR3 is TGTGCCAGCATTCAGGGGACGGTTCGTGAAAAACTGTTTTTT. Translation: CASIQGTVREKLFF.

In this sample, this clone turned up once. The chain is built from TRBV4-1 and TRBJ1-4; unclear D gene. Germline V gene lookup returns CDR1 MGHRA and CDR2 YSYEKL. There are 16 residues in the CDR3. With 6 bases removed from V and 3 bases from J, the gap between germline ends came to 17 bases. This CDR3 reads CASSPHRQRANEKLFF. In DNA form, the CDR3 reads TGCGCCAGCAGTCCCCATAGGCAGAGGGCTAATGAAAAACTGTTTTTT.

The chain carries TRBV4-1 and TRBJ1-5; D is unclear. The germline V gene encodes CDR1 MGHRA and CDR2 YSYEKL. There are 13 residues in the CDR3. V lost 0 bases and J 7 bases, leaving 7 bases between the germline ends. The CDR3 here is CASSQEEGQPQHF. CDR3 DNA sequence: TGCGCCAGCAGCCAAGAAGAGGGACAGCCCCAGCATTTT.

The rearrangement links TRBV7-3 to TRBJ2-2, with 7 bases aligning to TRBD1. The CDR3 sequence is 14 residues long. J gave up 7 bases and V 5 bases, and 7 bases lay outside the gene matches. CDR1 SGHTA and CDR2 FQGTGA come from the germline V gene. CDR3 nucleotide sequence: TGTGCCAGCAGCCCCGGACAGGCCAGCGGGGAGCTGTTTTTT. Encoded protein: CASSPGQASGELFF.

The chain uses TRBV19 and TRBJ2-1, with 9 nucleotides matching TRBD2. J was trimmed by 1 base and V by 4 bases; bases with no gene match: 8. This CDR3 has 17 residues. Germline-derived CDR1 and CDR2 are LNHDA and SQIVND (reference sequence). The DNA of the CDR3 is TGTGCCAGTAGTACAACGACTAGCGGATTTTCCTACAATGAGCAGTTCTTC. This translates into CASSTTTSGFSYNEQFF. Complete variable domain (other parts from reference TRBV19 and TRBJ2-1): DGGITQSPKYLFRKEGQNVTLSCEQNLNHDAMYWYRQDPGQGLRLIYYSQIVNDFQKGDIAEGYSVSREKKESFPLTVTSAQKNPTAFYLCASSTTTSGFSYNEQFFGPGTRLTVL.

Only one count was recorded for this clone. This chain connects TRBV10-1 to TRBJ2-3, with TRBD2 matching 11 bases. The CDR3 loop spans 15 amino acids. V shed 8 bases and J 1 base; nucleotides not matched to a gene: 5. CDR1 is WNHNN, CDR2 SYGVQD, per germline (reference sequence). The CDR3 bases are TGCGCCAGCGCCAAGGGACTAGCGGGCACAGATACGCAGTATTTT. It translates to CASAKGLAGTDTQYF.

The rearrangement links TRBV18 to TRBJ2-1; TRBD1 agrees at 10 bases. The trim removed 3 bases at V and 1 base at J, leaving 6 bases unmatched. Germline-derived CDR1 and CDR2 are KGHSH and LQKENI. The CDR3 has 17 residues. DNA of the CDR3: TGTGCCAGCTCACCTGGGACAGGGGATCTATCCTACAATGAGCAGTTCTTC. It yields the protein CASSPGTGDLSYNEQFF.

The rearrangement uses TRBV19 and TRBJ2-5; possibly TRBD2 for D (6 bases). Germline V gene sequence: CDR1 LNHDA, CDR2 SQIVND (reference sequence). V lost 7 bases, J lost 5 bases, and 14 bases lay in between. There are 13 residues in the CDR3. CDR3 coding DNA: TGTGCCAGTAAGGATGCGGGGATGGAGACCCAGTACTTC. It is translated as CASKDAGMETQYF.

The chain recombines TRBV5-1 with TRBJ1-6; D unresolved. The CDR3 loop spans 14 amino acids. Germline V gene data show CDR1 as SGHRS and CDR2 as YFSETQ. V gave up 4 bases and J gave up 6 bases, with 11 bases separating them. The CDR3 sequence: CASSQDGLNSPLHF. In DNA, the CDR3 is TGCGCCAGCAGCCAGGACGGCCTTAATTCACCCCTCCACTTT.